A selection of T cell receptor beta chains follows, all from one sample in a study of shared clonotypes between healthy human individuals. Method: immunoSEQ multiplex PCR; TCRdb's copy keeps in-frame clones and lacks some. The table lists some 1 million clones, around 74% of them singletons. Sequences were obtained from memory CD4+ T cells sorted from blood. The receptors were sampled from a man between 18 and 29 years old in good health. CDR3s include the opening cysteine and the closing phenylalanine or tryptophan. Each record gives: V gene, J gene, CDR3 protein.

V: TRBV14; J: TRBJ2-7; CDR3: CASSVGRGTYEQYF
V: TRBV11-3; J: TRBJ2-2; CDR3: CASSPGQGYTGELFF
V: TRBV7-3; J: TRBJ2-1; CDR3: CASSLTGQDNEQFF
V: TRBV5-5; J: TRBJ1-6; CDR3: CASSLDLTGFNSPLHF
V: TRBV5-1; J: TRBJ2-3; CDR3: CASSLGGTSDTQYF
V: TRBV15; J: TRBJ2-7; CDR3: CATSKGQGVAYEQYF
V: TRBV4-1; J: TRBJ1-5; CDR3: CASSQDVQGLGQPQHF
V: TRBV28; J: TRBJ2-3; CDR3: CASRSGGSVGTQYF
V: TRBV28; J: TRBJ2-5; CDR3: CASRSQGAETQYF
V: TRBV28; J: TRBJ2-7; CDR3: CASSRIYRASSAHEQYF
V: TRBV29-1; J: TRBJ2-7; CDR3: CSALGGEGFYEQYF
V: TRBV29-1; J: TRBJ2-7; CDR3: CSVELGQGANYEQYF
V: TRBV19; J: TRBJ1-2; CDR3: CASSIGAESGGYTF
V: TRBV19; J: TRBJ1-5; CDR3: CASTWGQGSNQPQHF
V: TRBV11-2; J: TRBJ1-2; CDR3: CASSLMSAVGGYTF
V: TRBV27; J: TRBJ2-1; CDR3: CASSRIGTVDNEQFF
V: TRBV21-1; J: TRBJ2-4; CDR3: CASSYSSRDRERANIQYF
V: TRBV9; J: TRBJ2-2; CDR3: CASSLQDSGTGELFF
V: TRBV9; J: TRBJ2-3; CDR3: CASNPGVAGTQYF
V: TRBV5-6; J: TRBJ1-2; CDR3: CASSWGSGTTNYGYTF
V: TRBV5-4; J: TRBJ1-2; CDR3: CASSLGRTNYGYTF
V: TRBV7-3; J: TRBJ2-3; CDR3: CASSPTGGRSDTQYF
V: TRBV5-1; J: TRBJ2-2; CDR3: CASSPRSNTGELFF
V: TRBV28; J: TRBJ2-7; CDR3: CASSNPDREVGEQYF
V: TRBV7-2; J: TRBJ2-5; CDR3: CASSFGRETQYF
V: TRBV10-2; J: TRBJ1-1; CDR3: CASRSPVNTEAFF
V: TRBV14; J: TRBJ1-1; CDR3: CASSQDWDREGTEAFF
V: TRBV27; J: TRBJ2-1; CDR3: CASSSASLAGPGNEQFF
V: TRBV5-1; J: TRBJ2-4; CDR3: CASSPISQGASKNIQYF
V: TRBV9; J: TRBJ2-5; CDR3: CASSVRLLAKVQETQYF
V: TRBV19; J: TRBJ2-3; CDR3: CARSHRGGPTTDTQYF
V: TRBV7-2; J: TRBJ2-3; CDR3: CASSLPLGLTDTQYF
V: TRBV30; J: TRBJ1-1; CDR3: CAWSNQGVNTEAFF
V: TRBV5-4; J: TRBJ1-2; CDR3: CASSLADSHYGYTF
V: TRBV7-2; J: TRBJ2-1; CDR3: CASSPRGLAGDRSYNEQFF
V: TRBV12-5; J: TRBJ1-3; CDR3: CASGFQGTGNTIYF
V: TRBV28; J: TRBJ2-5; CDR3: CASSQIGGGTAQETQYF
V: TRBV11-3; J: TRBJ2-5; CDR3: CASSAGEPQETQYF
V: TRBV11-3; J: TRBJ2-5; CDR3: CASSTGQGPPETQYF
V: TRBV7-9; J: TRBJ2-7; CDR3: CASSSGGSSYEQYF
V: TRBV7-9; J: TRBJ1-3; CDR3: CASSTGGGQNSGNTIYF
V: TRBV12-5; J: TRBJ2-2; CDR3: CASGPSRDGRTGELFF
V: TRBV5-1; J: TRBJ2-1; CDR3: CASRRSAAGSEPHEQFF
V: TRBV28; J: TRBJ1-2; CDR3: CASIPGQGAGYGYTF
V: TRBV7-9; J: TRBJ2-7; CDR3: CASSSGQLGSYEQYF
V: TRBV6-5; J: TRBJ1-1; CDR3: CASSERVNTEAFF
V: TRBV4-3; J: TRBJ1-6; CDR3: CASSQDLQTYSPNNSPLHF
V: TRBV5-4; J: TRBJ2-7; CDR3: CASSLGENSAYEQYF
V: TRBV4-2; J: TRBJ2-1; CDR3: CASSQGVTSGSYNEQFF
V: TRBV6-5; J: TRBJ1-2; CDR3: CASSYSRQWVGGYTF
V: TRBV5-1; J: TRBJ2-5; CDR3: CASSLGRGTETQYF
V: TRBV6-5; J: TRBJ1-1; CDR3: CASSYSRGNTEAFF
V: TRBV19; J: TRBJ1-2; CDR3: CASSFSAGANYGYTF